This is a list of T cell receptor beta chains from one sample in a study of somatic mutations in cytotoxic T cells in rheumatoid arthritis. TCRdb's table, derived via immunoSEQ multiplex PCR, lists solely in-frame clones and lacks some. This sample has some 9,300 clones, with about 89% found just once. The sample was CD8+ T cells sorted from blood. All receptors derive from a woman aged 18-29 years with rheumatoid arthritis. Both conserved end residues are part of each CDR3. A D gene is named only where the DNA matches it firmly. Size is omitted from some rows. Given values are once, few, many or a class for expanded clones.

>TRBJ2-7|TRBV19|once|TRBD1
TGTGCCAGTAGTCCCCGGGACAGGGCTTCCTACGCGCAGTACTTC
CASSPRDRASYAQYF
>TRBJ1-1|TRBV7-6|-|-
TGTGCCAGCAGCTTAACGGCGGACAGTTCCAACACTGAAGCTTTCTTT
CASSLTADSSNTEAFF
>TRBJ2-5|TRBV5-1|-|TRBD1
TGCGCCAGCAGCTTTTACGGACAGGCCCAAGAGACCCAGTACTTC
CASSFYGQAQETQYF
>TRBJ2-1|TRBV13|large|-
TGTGCCAGCAGCTCGATGCGGGGGCTGGGAAATGAGCAGTTCTTC
CASSSMRGLGNEQFF
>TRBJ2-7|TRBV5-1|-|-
TGCGCCAGCAGCTTGAATGGGGCGGAGCAGTACTTC
CASSLNGAEQYF
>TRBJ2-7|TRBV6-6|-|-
TGTGCCAGCAGTTACGCTACAGGGTCCGAGCAGTACTTC
CASSYATGSEQYF
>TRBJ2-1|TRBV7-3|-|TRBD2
TGTGCCAGCAGCTTTAGCGGGGGGTACAATGAGCAGTTCTTC
CASSFSGGYNEQFF
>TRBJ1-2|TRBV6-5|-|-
TGTGCCAGCTTTAAAGGGGGAAATGGCTACACCTTC
CASFKGGNGYTF
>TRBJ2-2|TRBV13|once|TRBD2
TGTGCCAGCAGCTTATCGGGACTAGCGCGTGCGAACACCGGGGAGCTGTTTTTT
CASSLSGLARANTGELFF
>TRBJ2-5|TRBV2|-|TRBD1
TGTGCCAGCCGGACAGGGGGGTCCCAAGAGACCCAGTACTTC
CASRTGGSQETQYF
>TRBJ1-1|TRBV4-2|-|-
TGTGCCAGCAGCCAAGACAGGGGTCGAGACACTGAAGCTTTCTTT
CASSQDRGRDTEAFF
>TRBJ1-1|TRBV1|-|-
TGCACCAGCAGCCAAGATGCGGGACGGCAGAACACTGAAGCTTTCTTT
CTSSQDAGRQNTEAFF
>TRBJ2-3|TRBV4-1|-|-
TGCGCCAGCAGCCTGAGTATGGCGCGGTCCTCAGATACGCAGTATTTT
CASSLSMARSSDTQYF
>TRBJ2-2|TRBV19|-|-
TGTGCCACCCGTCTTTTTAGCGGGGAGCTGTTTTTT
CATRLFSGELFF
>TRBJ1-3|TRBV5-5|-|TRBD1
TGTGCCAGCAGCCTGCGACAGGGCTCTGGAAACACCATATATTTT
CASSLRQGSGNTIYF
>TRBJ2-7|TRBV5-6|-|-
TGTGCCAGCGCGCCCACCAACCGTTACGAGCAGTACTTC
CASAPTNRYEQYF
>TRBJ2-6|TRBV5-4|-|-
TGTGCCAGCAGCAGTGCGGGGCAGTTCTCTGGGGCCAACGTCCTGACTTTC
CASSSAGQFSGANVLTF
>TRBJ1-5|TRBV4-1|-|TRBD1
TGCGCCAGCAGCCAAGGGCGAACAGGGGATCAGCCCCAGCATTTT
CASSQGRTGDQPQHF
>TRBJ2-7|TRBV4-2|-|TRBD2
TGTGCCAGCAGCCGCCAACCTAGCGGGGAAACCTACGAGCAGTACTTC
CASSRQPSGETYEQYF
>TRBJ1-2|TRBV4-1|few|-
TGCGCCAGCAGCCAAGTCACAGCTAACTATGGCTACACCTTC
CASSQVTANYGYTF
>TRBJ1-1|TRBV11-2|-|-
TGTGCCAGCAGCTTACGTAGAAACACTGAAGCTTTCTTT
CASSLRRNTEAFF